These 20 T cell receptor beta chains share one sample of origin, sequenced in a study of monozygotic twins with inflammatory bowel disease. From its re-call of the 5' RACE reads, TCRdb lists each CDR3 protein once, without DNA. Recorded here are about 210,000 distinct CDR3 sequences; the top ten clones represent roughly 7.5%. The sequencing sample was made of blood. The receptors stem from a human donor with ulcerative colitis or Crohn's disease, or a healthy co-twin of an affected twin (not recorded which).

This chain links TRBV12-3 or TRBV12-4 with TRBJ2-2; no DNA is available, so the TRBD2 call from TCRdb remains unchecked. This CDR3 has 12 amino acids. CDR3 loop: CASLRVSGELFF.

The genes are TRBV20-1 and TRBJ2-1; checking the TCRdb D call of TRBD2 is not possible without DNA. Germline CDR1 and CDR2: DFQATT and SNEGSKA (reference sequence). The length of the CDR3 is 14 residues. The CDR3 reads CSVLERGGLGEQFF.

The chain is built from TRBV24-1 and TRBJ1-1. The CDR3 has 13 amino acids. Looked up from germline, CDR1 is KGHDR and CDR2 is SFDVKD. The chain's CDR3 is CTTSDLLGTEAFF.

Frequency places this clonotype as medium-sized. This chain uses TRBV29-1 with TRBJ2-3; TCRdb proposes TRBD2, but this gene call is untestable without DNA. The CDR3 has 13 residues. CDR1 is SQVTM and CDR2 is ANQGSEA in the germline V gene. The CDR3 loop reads CSDLADNTDTQYF.

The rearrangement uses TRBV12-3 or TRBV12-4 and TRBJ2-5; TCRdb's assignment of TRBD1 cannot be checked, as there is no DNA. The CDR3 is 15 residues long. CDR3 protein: CASSLGGGNGETQYF.

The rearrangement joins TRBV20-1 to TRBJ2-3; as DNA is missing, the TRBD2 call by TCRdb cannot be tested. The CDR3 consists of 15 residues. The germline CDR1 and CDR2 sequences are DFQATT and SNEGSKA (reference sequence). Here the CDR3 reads CGAPGLAGATDTQYF.

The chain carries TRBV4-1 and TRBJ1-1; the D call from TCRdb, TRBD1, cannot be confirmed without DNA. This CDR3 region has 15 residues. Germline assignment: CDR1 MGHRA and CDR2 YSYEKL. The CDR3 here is CASSHPTGGNTEAFF.

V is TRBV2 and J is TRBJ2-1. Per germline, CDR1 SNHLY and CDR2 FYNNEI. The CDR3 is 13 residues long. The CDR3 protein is CASSTLKANEQFF. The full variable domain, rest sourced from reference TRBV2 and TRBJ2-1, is EPEVTQTPSHQVTQMGQEVILRCVPISNHLYFYWYRQILGQKVEFLVSFYNNEISEKSEIFDDQFSVERPDGSNFTLKIRSTKLEDSAMYFCASSTLKANEQFFGPGTRLTVL.

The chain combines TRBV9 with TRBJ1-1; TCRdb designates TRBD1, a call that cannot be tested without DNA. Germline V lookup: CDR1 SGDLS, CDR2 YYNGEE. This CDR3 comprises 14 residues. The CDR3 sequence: CASSAGQLNTEAFF.

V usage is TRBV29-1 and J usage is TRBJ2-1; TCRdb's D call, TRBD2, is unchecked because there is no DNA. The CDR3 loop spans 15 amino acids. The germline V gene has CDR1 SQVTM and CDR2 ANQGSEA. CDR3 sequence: CSVEGISGRANEQFF.

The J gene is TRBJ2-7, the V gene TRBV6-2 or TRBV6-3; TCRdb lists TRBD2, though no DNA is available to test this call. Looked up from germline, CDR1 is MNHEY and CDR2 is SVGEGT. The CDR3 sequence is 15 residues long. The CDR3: CAAQDSGSVFYEQYF.

The CDR3 reads CSVGTGDGYTF. The rearrangement uses TRBV29-1 and TRBJ1-2; there is no DNA to check the TCRdb D call of TRBD1. The CDR3 spans 11 residues. Germline CDR1 and CDR2: SQVTM and ANQGSEA.

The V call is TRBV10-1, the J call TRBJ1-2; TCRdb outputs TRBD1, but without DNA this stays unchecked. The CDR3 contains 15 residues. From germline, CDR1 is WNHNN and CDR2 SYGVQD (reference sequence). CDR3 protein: CASSDRCRQGVGYTF.

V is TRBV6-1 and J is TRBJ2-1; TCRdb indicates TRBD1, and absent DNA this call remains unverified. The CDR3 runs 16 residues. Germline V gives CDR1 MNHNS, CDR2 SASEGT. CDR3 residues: CASSLNPGQGINEQFF.

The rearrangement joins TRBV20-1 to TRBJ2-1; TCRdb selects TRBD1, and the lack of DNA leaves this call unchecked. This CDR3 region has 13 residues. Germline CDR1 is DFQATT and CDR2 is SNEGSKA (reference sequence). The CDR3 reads CSVRVTTYNEQFF.

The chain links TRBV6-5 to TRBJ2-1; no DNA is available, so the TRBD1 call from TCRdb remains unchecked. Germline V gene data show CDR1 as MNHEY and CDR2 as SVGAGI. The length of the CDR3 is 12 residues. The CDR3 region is CASSPSGRGEFF.

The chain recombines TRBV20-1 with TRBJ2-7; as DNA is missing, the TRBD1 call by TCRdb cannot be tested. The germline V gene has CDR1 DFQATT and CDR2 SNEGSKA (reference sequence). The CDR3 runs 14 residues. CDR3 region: CSAKDRAFSYEQYF.

The CDR3 loop is CASRSNSNQPQHF. This chain connects TRBV27 to TRBJ1-5. CDR3 length equals 13 residues. The germline CDR1 and CDR2 sequences are MNHEY and SMNVEV (reference sequence).

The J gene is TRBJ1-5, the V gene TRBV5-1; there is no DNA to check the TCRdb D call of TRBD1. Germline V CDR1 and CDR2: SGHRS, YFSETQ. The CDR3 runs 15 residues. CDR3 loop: CASSSGQGEGQPQHF.

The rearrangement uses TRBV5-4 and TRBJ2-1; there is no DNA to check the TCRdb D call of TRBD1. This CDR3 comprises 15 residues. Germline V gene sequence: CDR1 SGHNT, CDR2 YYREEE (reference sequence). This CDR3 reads CASSDVGGRNNEQFF.